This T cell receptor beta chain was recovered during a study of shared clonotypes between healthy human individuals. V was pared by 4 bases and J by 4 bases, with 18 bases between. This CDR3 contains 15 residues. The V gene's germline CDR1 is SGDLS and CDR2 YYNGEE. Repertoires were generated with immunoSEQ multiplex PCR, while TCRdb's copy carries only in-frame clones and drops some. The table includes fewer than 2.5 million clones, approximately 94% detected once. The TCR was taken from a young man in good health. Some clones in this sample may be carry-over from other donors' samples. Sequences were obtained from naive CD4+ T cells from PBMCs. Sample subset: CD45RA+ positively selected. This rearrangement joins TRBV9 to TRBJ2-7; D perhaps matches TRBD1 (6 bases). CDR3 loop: CASSPYSGQLYEQYF. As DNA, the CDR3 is TGTGCCAGCAGCCCCTACTCGGGACAACTTTACGAGCAGTACTTC.